Following are 32 T cell receptor beta chains from one sample sequenced in a study of tumor-infiltrating lymphocytes in primary liver carcinoma. Using a constant-region primer together with ProtoScript II reverse transcriptase, TCR beta cDNA was made from about 500 ng of total RNA. Investigators got TCR beta libraries out of three nested multiplex PCR rounds, done with slightly modified ARM-PCR. Forward primers for TRBV1-TRBV30 and a C-beta reverse primer served the first two PCR rounds, at approximately 10 cycles each. TCRdb re-called the multiplex PCR reads through MiXCR, storing one row per CDR3 protein. This sample has about 84,000 distinct CDR3 sequences; around 70% occur once, and the top ten carry approximately 20%. Between roughly 17 and 31 mg of unsorted bulk tissue served as the source from which RNA and DNA were co-extracted. The material sequenced was liver tumor tissue from sampling region 1. Subset in this sample: tumor region T1, superior pole. Source of these receptors: a man aged 40-49 years with primary liver carcinoma and hepatitis B virus infection.

V is TRBV21-1 and J is TRBJ2-1; TRBD2, as called in the table, went unchecked against the DNA. TRBV21-1 is an annotated pseudogene. CDR3 size: 15 residues. In DNA, the CDR3 is TGTGCCTGCAGCAAAGAGGCGGGAGTTAGCAATGAGCAGTTCTTC. Protein: CACSKEAGVSNEQFF.

Concerning this clonotype itself: A read error may produce the germline difference seen at one junction end. The V and J genes are TRBV12-3 or TRBV12-4 and TRBJ1-2; D not certain. The CDR3 extends over 12 amino acids. For the CDR3, the DNA is TGTGCCAGAAGTTATACGGGGAGAGGCTACACCTTC. Translated, it gives CARSYTGRGYTF.

In its sample, this clonotype was seen a few times. No conserved phenylalanine or tryptophan is present at the end of the CDR3, so a read error is the likely explanation. The chain employs TRBV11-2 and TRBJ2-1; TRBD2 agrees at 12 bases. The V gene end was trimmed by 4 bases and the J gene end by 8 bases; junction bases not matched to a gene: 3. Germline CDR1 is SGHAT and CDR2 is FQNNGV. This CDR3 has 14 amino acids. The CDR3 coding sequence is TGTGCCAGCAGCTGGACTAGCGGGACTGATGAGCAGTTCTCC. It codes for CASSWTSGTDEQFS.

This clonotype has a count of ten or more. The V gene is TRBV28, the J gene TRBJ2-7; 8 nucleotides match TRBD2. J was trimmed by 2 bases and V by 5 bases; bases with no gene match: 8. The CDR3 spans 15 residues. In germline, CDR1 is MDHEN, CDR2 SYDVKM. The CDR3 DNA follows: TGTGCCAGCAGTCTCCCGACTAGCGCACCCTACGAGCAGTACTTC. Residues: CASSLPTSAPYEQYF.

In regard to this clonotype: A much larger clone differs from this one at a single base, so this may be a read error. The rearrangement uses TRBV7-9 and TRBJ2-1; no definite D call. Looked up from germline, CDR1 is SEHNR and CDR2 is FQNEAQ (reference sequence). The CDR3 totals 11 residues. The CDR3 loop is CTSSPQDEQFF. The CDR3, as DNA: TGTACCAGCAGCCCCCAAGATGAGCAGTTCTTC.

At least ten counts were recorded for this clonotype. J is TRBJ2-7 and V is TRBV4-2; the match to TRBD2 covers 11 bases. Looked up from germline, CDR1 is LGHNA and CDR2 is YNFKEQ. CDR3 length: 15 residues. The J segment lost 3 bases and the V segment lost 4 bases, leaving 5 bases of the junction unmatched. CDR3 region: CASSRGGLADYEQYF. CDR3 nucleotides: TGTGCCAGCAGCCGAGGGGGACTAGCGGACTACGAGCAGTACTTC.

With regard to this clonotype: Given the absence of the conserved phenylalanine or tryptophan at the CDR3 end, a read error is likely. This chain uses TRBV12-3 or TRBV12-4 with TRBJ2-7; 7 bases are a match to TRBD1. Unmatched junction bases numbered 12, after V lost 6 bases and J lost 7 bases. This CDR3 is built from 14 residues. This CDR3 is CASSPRDRTCEQYI. The CDR3 DNA follows: TGTGCCAGCAGCCCCCGGGACAGAACCTGTGAGCAGTACATC.

About this clonotype itself: Compared with germline, one end of the junction differs, possibly owing to a read error. This chain joins TRBV11-1 and TRBJ2-1; D gene unclear. This CDR3 contains 16 residues. The germline CDR1 and CDR2 sequences are SGHAT and FQDESV (reference sequence). The CDR3 here is CVSSRLPGGGYNEQFF. For the CDR3, the DNA is TGTGTCAGCAGCCGCCTACCGGGTGGTGGGTATAATGAGCAGTTCTTC.

For the CDR3, the DNA is TGTGCCAGTAGTATTTCGCCTGATCCGAACACCGGGGAGCTGTTTTTT. This encodes CASSISPDPNTGELFF. The gene calls are TRBV19 and TRBJ2-2; no clear D gene. The CDR3 spans 16 residues. Germline CDR1 LNHDA, CDR2 SQIVND (reference sequence). Trimming removed 3 bases at V and 0 bases at J, with 11 bases between.

Comment on this clonotype: A junction boundary mismatches the germline segment, possibly from a read error. V is TRBV4-1 and J is TRBJ2-1; 9 bases match TRBD2. The CDR3 is 17 residues long. Germline CDR1 MGHRA, CDR2 YSYEKL. This CDR3 reads CASSQDVGTSSYSEQSF. The CDR3 region has the DNA TGCGCCAGCAGCCAAGATGTTGGGACTAGCTCCTACAGTGAGCAGTCCTTC.

Points on this clonotype: With a much larger clone just one base away, this may be a read error. The chain links TRBV5-1 to TRBJ1-1; no firm D call. This CDR3 region has 16 residues. The germline V and J ends were trimmed by 0 bases and 0 bases, with 12 bases remaining between them. Per the germline V gene, CDR1 is SGHRS and CDR2 is YFSETQ. The CDR3 DNA reads as TGCGCCAGCAGCTTGGCGGTCGGGCTGCTGAACACTGAAGCTTTCTTT. Protein: CASSLAVGLLNTEAFF.

The chain carries TRBV6-1 and TRBJ2-7; the D is unclear. Germline-derived CDR1 and CDR2 are MNHNS and SASEGT. The V gene lost 0 bases and the J gene lost 7 bases, with 10 bases spanning the gap. The length of the CDR3 is 13 residues. CDR3 sequence reads: CASSEALRYEQYF. CDR3 DNA: TGTGCCAGCAGTGAAGCGCTTAGATATGAGCAGTACTTC.

In this sample, this clonotype turned up many times. V is TRBV5-5 and J is TRBJ2-3; D is perhaps TRBD1 (5 bases). Trimming left V 0 bases short and J 4 bases short, with 15 bases between. Looked up from germline, CDR1 is SGHKS and CDR2 is YYEKEE (reference sequence). The CDR3 runs 16 residues. The CDR3 sequence is CASSLGHSTVADTQYF. CDR3 nucleotides: TGTGCCAGCAGCTTGGGTCATTCGACAGTCGCAGATACGCAGTATTTT.

Concerning this clonotype: A junction end diverges from the germline sequence, so it may reflect a read error. The chain employs TRBV29-1 and TRBJ2-2, with D perhaps matching TRBD2 (6 bases). Germline V lookup: CDR1 SQVTM, CDR2 ANQGSEA. CDR3 length: 14 amino acids. CDR3: CSVESRRGTVELFF. DNA of the CDR3: TGCAGCGTTGAGTCCAGGCGGGGCACCGTGGAGCTGTTTTTT.

This clonotype was recorded many times. V and J are TRBV5-1 and TRBJ2-3; TRBD2 agrees at 10 bases. The CDR3 has 16 residues. Per germline, CDR1 SGHRS and CDR2 YFSETQ. The trim removed 1 base at V and 5 bases at J, leaving 7 bases unmatched. The DNA for the CDR3 is TGCGCCAGCAGCTTGAATCCTAGCGGGAGTGGAGATACGCAGTATTTT. It codes for CASSLNPSGSGDTQYF. Variable domain in full (rest from reference TRBV5-1 and TRBJ2-3): KAGVTQTPRYLIKTRGQQVTLSCSPISGHRSVSWYQQTPGQGLQFLFEYFSETQRNKGNFPGRFSGRQFSNSRSEMNVSTLELGDSALYLCASSLNPSGSGDTQYFGPGTRLTVL.

To note about this clonotype: The junction departs from germline at one end; a sequencing error may be responsible. The chain links TRBV11-2 to TRBJ2-2, with D possibly matching TRBD2 (5 bases). The germline V gene encodes CDR1 SGHAT and CDR2 FQNNGV. This CDR3 spans 15 amino acids. The CDR3 loop reads CASSLIGRGTGELSF. CDR3 sequence (DNA): TGTGCCAGCAGCTTAATCGGACGGGGTACCGGGGAGCTGTCTTTT.

This clonotype was counted once. At one of its ends the junction is not consistent with the germline gene, which may arise from a read error. The chain is built from TRBV11-2 and TRBJ2-1; no firm D call. In germline, CDR1 is SGHAT, CDR2 FQNNGV. The CDR3 covers 12 residues. As DNA, the CDR3 is TGTAGCAGTAGCCCGGAGTACAATGAGCAGTTTTTC. This sequence encodes CSSSPEYNEQFF.

This clonotype was detected only once. A read error may produce the germline difference seen at one junction end. CDR3 sequence reads: CASNLAGGNGQFF. As DNA, the CDR3 is TGTGCCAGCAACTTAGCGGGTGGGAATGGGCAGTTCTTC. The genes are TRBV7-9 and TRBJ2-1, with 7 bases aligning to TRBD2. Germline assignment: CDR1 SEHNR and CDR2 FQNEAQ (reference sequence). This CDR3 region has 13 residues.

Notes on this clonotype: No conserved phenylalanine or tryptophan ends this CDR3, so it is likely a read error. J is TRBJ2-2 and V is TRBV28; 7 nucleotides match TRBD1. CDR1 and CDR2 from the germline V gene are MDHEN and SYDVKM. The CDR3 runs 15 residues. CDR3 in DNA: TGTGCTAGTTCATTGACAGGGTCGGGCACCGGGGAGCTGTTTTAT. The encoded protein is CASSLTGSGTGELFY.

This chain connects TRBV29-1 to TRBJ1-1; no clear D. The CDR3 is 14 residues long. The germline V and J ends were trimmed by 5 bases and 2 bases, with 15 bases remaining between them. Germline CDR1 reads SQVTM; CDR2 reads ANQGSEA. The CDR3 DNA is TGCAGCGTTACCCTCCGGGATAGCAACACTGAAGCTTTCTTT. Protein sequence: CSVTLRDSNTEAFF.

In this sample, this clonotype turned up many times. In DNA, the CDR3 is TGTGCCAGCAGCTTAGGAGGGGTTGGTTGGAGCGTACTCTCCTACAATGAGCAGTTCTTC. Residues: CASSLGGVGWSVLSYNEQFF. The chain joins TRBV7-8 to TRBJ2-1; the D call may be TRBD1 or TRBD2 (5 bases each). Germline V gene sequence: CDR1 SGHVS, CDR2 FQNEAQ. V was trimmed by 1 base and J by 0 bases, leaving 22 bases between them. This CDR3 is built from 20 residues.

On this clonotype: One junction end does not reproduce the germline sequence, and a read error may be involved. V usage is TRBV28 and J usage is TRBJ2-7, with a possible D match to TRBD2 (6 bases). The CDR3 contains 17 residues. Germline values: CDR1 MDHEN, CDR2 SYDVKM. The CDR3 DNA reads TGTGCCTGCAGTTCGGGGCAGGGCGGGACTGCGGTGAGCGAGCAGTACTTC. It is translated as CACSSGQGGTAVSEQYF.

Only a few counts were recorded for this clonotype. With a much larger clone just one base away, this may be a read error. The chain couples TRBV28 to TRBJ1-2; tentative D call: TRBD1 (6 bases). This CDR3 has 12 residues. From germline, CDR1 is MDHEN and CDR2 SYDVKM. V gave up 5 bases and J gave up 5 bases, with 9 bases separating them. The CDR3 sequence: CASSITGYGYTF. The CDR3 bases are TGTGCCAGCAGTATAACAGGGTATGGCTACACCTTC.

Remarks on this clonotype: One junction end disagrees with the germline gene, perhaps due to a read error. The genes are TRBV12-3 or TRBV12-4 and TRBJ1-2; D unresolved. The CDR3 has 12 amino acids. This CDR3 reads CASSSENYDYTF. DNA of the CDR3: TGTGCTAGCAGTTCGGAGAACTATGACTACACCTTC.

As for this clonotype: At one end, the junction sequence differs from germline, possibly due to a read error. This rearrangement joins TRBV28 to TRBJ2-1, with 10 bases aligning to TRBD2. CDR3 length equals 15 residues. The germline V gene has CDR1 MDHEN and CDR2 SYDVKM. The CDR3 DNA follows: TGTGCCAACAGTTCCCGCTTAGCGGGAGGCAATAAGCAGTTCTTC. Protein sequence: CANSSRLAGGNKQFF.

V usage is TRBV6-5 and J usage is TRBJ2-3; no firm D call. The CDR3 extends over 15 amino acids. V gave up 7 bases and J gave up 9 bases, with 23 bases separating them. The germline gives CDR1 MNHEY, CDR2 SVGAGI. In DNA, the CDR3 is TGTGCCAGCAACCAAGCAGGTTTTGGGATAGACACGCAGTATTTT. Translated, it gives CASNQAGFGIDTQYF.

This clonotype occurred many times. The V gene is TRBV20-1, the J gene TRBJ1-4; the match to TRBD1 covers 7 bases. CDR1 DFQATT and CDR2 SNEGSKA come from the germline V gene (reference sequence). V lost 3 bases to trimming and J lost 8 bases; unmatched junction nucleotides: 9. The CDR3 is made up of 14 amino acids. The CDR3 spells CSASLGGGLEKLFF. CDR3 nucleotide sequence: TGCAGTGCTAGTCTAGGGGGCGGTTTGGAAAAACTGTTTTTT.

As concerns this clonotype: Being one base from a much bigger clone, this may be a read error. V is TRBV20-1 and J is TRBJ1-1, with TRBD1 matching 7 bases. The germline V gene has CDR1 DFQATT and CDR2 SNEGSKA (reference sequence). The length of the CDR3 is 14 residues. J lost 4 bases, V lost 4 bases, and 9 bases had no gene match. The CDR3 loop reads CSAKTGTVGTEAFF. As DNA, the CDR3 is TGCAGTGCTAAGACCGGGACAGTGGGCACTGAAGCTTTCTTT.

This clonotype was observed at least ten times. One end of the junction is discordant with germline, which a read error may explain. This chain links TRBV11-1 with TRBJ2-7, with D perhaps matching TRBD1 (5 bases). The CDR3 loop spans 13 amino acids. Germline assignment: CDR1 SGHAT and CDR2 FQDESV (reference sequence). The CDR3 region has the DNA TGTGACAGCAAGGGGAAGCGATCCTACGAGCAGTACTTC. This codes for CDSKGKRSYEQYF.

This sequence joins TRBV12-3 or TRBV12-4 and TRBJ2-7, with no clear D. The CDR3 loop spans 11 amino acids. For the CDR3, the DNA is TGTGGCGGCAGTCCTCACTACGAGCAGTACTTC. Translated: CGGSPHYEQYF.

About this clonotype itself: This CDR3 fails to terminate in the conserved phenylalanine or tryptophan, so it likely reflects a read error. The V call is TRBV7-3, the J call TRBJ2-2, with TRBD1 matching over 7 bases. V dropped 4 bases and J dropped 1; count of bases not matched to a gene: 6. CDR3 length: 16 residues. Germline CDR1 reads SGHTA; CDR2 reads FQGTGA. The CDR3 spells CASSSTGVWNTGELFY. In nucleotides, the CDR3 is TGTGCCAGCAGCTCAACAGGGGTTTGGAACACCGGGGAGCTGTTTTAT.

Comment on this clonotype: No conserved phenylalanine or tryptophan ends this CDR3, so it is likely a read error. CDR3 nucleotide sequence: TGTGCCAGCGCCGCCGACCAAGGAGGCTACACCTCA. Its protein product is CASAADQGGYTS. The V and J genes are TRBV12-3 or TRBV12-4 and TRBJ1-2, with D unclear. This CDR3 has 12 residues. Trimming stripped 8 bases from V and 8 bases from J, with 15 bases between.